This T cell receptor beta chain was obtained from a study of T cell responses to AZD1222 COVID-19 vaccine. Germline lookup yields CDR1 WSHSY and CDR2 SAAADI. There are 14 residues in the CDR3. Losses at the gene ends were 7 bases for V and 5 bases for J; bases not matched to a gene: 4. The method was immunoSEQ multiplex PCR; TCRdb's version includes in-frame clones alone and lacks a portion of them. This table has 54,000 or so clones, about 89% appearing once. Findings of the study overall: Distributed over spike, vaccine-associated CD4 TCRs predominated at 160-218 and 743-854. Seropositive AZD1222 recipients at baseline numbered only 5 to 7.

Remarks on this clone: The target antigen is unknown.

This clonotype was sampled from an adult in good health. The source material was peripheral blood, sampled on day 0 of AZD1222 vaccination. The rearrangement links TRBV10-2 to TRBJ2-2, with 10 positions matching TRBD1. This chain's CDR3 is CASIAGQGTGELFF. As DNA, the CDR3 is TGCGCCAGCATAGCGGGACAGGGGACCGGGGAGCTGTTTTTT.